This entry is about one T cell receptor (beta chain). The antigen remains undetermined. The germline V gene has CDR1 LGHNA and CDR2 YSLEER. The length of the CDR3 is 15 residues. Added by template switching were UMIs that each held a 6-nucleotide sample barcode. TCRdb processed the 5' RACE reads again and assigns one entry to each CDR3 protein, with no DNA. The sample data list some 150,000 distinct CDR3 sequences. This entry is derived from a study of monozygotic twins with inflammatory bowel disease. Overall study results and limits: Clonotype sharing was lower in IBD patients than healthy twins, most markedly with disease activity. The study found lower TCRbeta diversity (inverse Simpson) in IBD patients than in healthy co-twins. Patient-to-patient differences in immunosuppressive treatment may have added variability to the repertoires.

Input material: blood. The sequence was obtained from a human donor with ulcerative colitis or Crohn's disease, or a healthy co-twin of an affected twin (not recorded which). The chain employs TRBV4-3 and TRBJ1-1. The CDR3 loop is CASSQDLSPNTEAFF.